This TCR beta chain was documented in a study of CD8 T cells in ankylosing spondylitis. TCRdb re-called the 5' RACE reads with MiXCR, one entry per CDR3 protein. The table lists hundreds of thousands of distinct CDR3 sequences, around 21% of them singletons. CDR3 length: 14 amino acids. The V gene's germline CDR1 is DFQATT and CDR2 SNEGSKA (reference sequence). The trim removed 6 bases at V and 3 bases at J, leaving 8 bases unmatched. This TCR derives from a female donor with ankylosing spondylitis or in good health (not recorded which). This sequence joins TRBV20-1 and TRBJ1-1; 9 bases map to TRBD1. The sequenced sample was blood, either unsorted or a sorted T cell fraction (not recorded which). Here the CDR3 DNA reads TGCAGTGCCGGTCGGGGACAGGGTCACACTGAAGCTTTCTTT. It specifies CSAGRGQGHTEAFF.